These 29 T cell receptor beta chains came from one sample sequenced in a study of cytomegalovirus exposure and HLA in healthy donors. Profiling relied on immunoSEQ multiplex PCR, and the TCRdb table lists in-frame clones only, not all of them. This table holds approximately 46,000 clones, about 91% found once. The sequencing input was PBMCs. The receptors derive from a man between 18 and 35 years old in good health and CMV-seronegative.

The chain is built from TRBV4-1 and TRBJ1-5, with 7 positions matching TRBD1. J was trimmed by 3 bases and V by 4 bases; bases with no gene match: 9. Germline V gene sequence: CDR1 MGHRA, CDR2 YSYEKL. The CDR3 totals 16 residues. The CDR3 nucleotides read TGCGCCAGCAGCCCACACGGACAGGCCGACAATCAGCCCCAGCATTTT. Encoded protein: CASSPHGQADNQPQHF.

The rearrangement links TRBV4-1 to TRBJ2-2, with D possibly being TRBD2 (6 bases). Germline loops: CDR1 MGHRA, CDR2 YSYEKL. Trimming pared 1 base from V and 6 bases from J, leaving 24 bases between. The CDR3 spans 19 residues. The CDR3 nucleotides read TGCGCCAGCAGCCAAGCACCGGCGGGGATCGGGAGTATATCCGGGGAGCTGTTTTTT. It codes for CASSQAPAGIGSISGELFF.

The rearrangement links TRBV4-2 to TRBJ1-1; 9 bases line up with TRBD1. Germline CDR1 reads LGHNA; CDR2 reads YNFKEQ. This CDR3 spans 16 amino acids. V trimming: 0 bases; J trimming: 0 bases; junction bases outside the gene matches: 2. CDR3 amino acids: CASSQDGTGLNTEAFF. In DNA, the CDR3 is TGTGCCAGCAGCCAAGATGGGACAGGGTTGAACACTGAAGCTTTCTTT.

The J gene is TRBJ2-7, the V gene TRBV28; 7 nucleotides agree with TRBD2. V lost 1 base, J lost 3 bases, and 9 bases stayed unmatched. Per germline, CDR1 MDHEN and CDR2 SYDVKM. The CDR3 contains 16 residues. The CDR3 region is CASSLSSKRDFYEQYF. CDR3 nucleotides: TGTGCCAGCAGTTTATCGTCGAAGCGGGATTTCTACGAGCAGTACTTC.

This rearrangement joins TRBV5-5 to TRBJ2-3; TRBD1 matches at 9 bases. Trimming took 3 bases from V and 1 from J; bases not matched to a gene: 6. Germline CDR1 and CDR2: SGHKS and YYEKEE (reference sequence). CDR3 length: 16 amino acids. The CDR3 region has the DNA TGTGCCAGCAGCTCGCGGACAGGGGTCGGCACAGATACGCAGTATTTT. Its protein product is CASSSRTGVGTDTQYF.

The chain recombines TRBV30 with TRBJ2-2; the D gene is possibly TRBD2 (5 bases). This CDR3 has 13 residues. Germline CDR1 GTSNPN, CDR2 SVGIG (reference sequence). V was clipped by 0 bases and J by 5 bases, with 7 bases between them. The CDR3 bases are TGTGCCTGGAGTGTACGGGGAACCGGGGAGCTGTTTTTT. Amino acid sequence: CAWSVRGTGELFF.

The chain combines TRBV11-2 with TRBJ2-7; TRBD2 agrees at 9 bases. Germline V gene sequence: CDR1 SGHAT, CDR2 FQNNGV. This CDR3 comprises 15 residues. The V segment lost 6 bases and the J segment 0 bases; nucleotides outside the gene matches: 6. In DNA form, the CDR3 reads TGTGCCAGCAGTCGACTAGCGGAATCCTCCTACGAGCAGTACTTC. Translating it yields CASSRLAESSYEQYF.

In DNA, the CDR3 is TGTGCCAGCAGTTATGGACAGGGCAATGAGCAGTTCTTC. Amino acids: CASSYGQGNEQFF. The V gene is TRBV6-1, the J gene TRBJ2-1; 8 nucleotides agree with TRBD1. The CDR3 consists of 13 residues. Unmatched junction bases numbered 3, after V lost 5 bases and J lost 6 bases. Germline loops: CDR1 MNHNS, CDR2 SASEGT.

This sequence joins TRBV6-1 and TRBJ1-4, with 8 bases matching TRBD1. CDR1 MNHNS and CDR2 SASEGT come from the germline V gene. V lost 3 bases, J lost 7 bases, and 7 bases stayed unmatched. The CDR3 spans 15 residues. CDR3 DNA: TGTGCCAGCAGTGAGTCGGACAGGGTGGGTGAAAAACTGTTTTTT. As protein: CASSESDRVGEKLFF.

V usage is TRBV2 and J usage is TRBJ1-2; D not certain. Looked up from germline, CDR1 is SNHLY and CDR2 is FYNNEI. This CDR3 contains 14 residues. V was clipped by 7 bases and J by 4 bases, with 16 bases between them. CDR3 loop: CASKGFGEGYGYTF. Written as DNA, the CDR3 is TGTGCCAGCAAGGGATTTGGGGAGGGCTATGGCTACACCTTC.

The J gene is TRBJ2-7, the V gene TRBV28, with unresolved D. Germline lookup yields CDR1 MDHEN and CDR2 SYDVKM. This CDR3 comprises 12 residues. Trimming pared 5 bases from V and 0 bases from J, leaving 5 bases between. The CDR3 region is CASSPLSYEQYF. CDR3 DNA sequence: TGTGCCAGCAGTCCCCTCTCCTACGAGCAGTACTTC.

The chain employs TRBV30 and TRBJ2-7, with 10 bases lining up with TRBD1. The V segment lost 4 bases and the J segment 2 bases; nucleotides outside the gene matches: 8. Germline V gives CDR1 GTSNPN, CDR2 SVGIG (reference sequence). CDR3 length: 15 amino acids. The CDR3 nucleotides are TGTGCCTGGAAAACCGGGACAGGGGTCCCCTACGAGCAGTACTTC. Amino acids: CAWKTGTGVPYEQYF.

This clone came up once. The chain has TRBV21-1 and TRBJ2-1; TRBD2 reflects the table's D call only, with no check against the DNA. TRBV21-1 is given as a pseudogene. This CDR3 region has 20 residues. The CDR3 DNA is TGTGCCAGCATCCGCCTCCCGGGACTAGCGGAACGCCACTCCTACAATGAGCAGTTCTTC. It encodes CASIRLPGLAERHSYNEQFF.

The chain recombines TRBV4-2 with TRBJ2-2, with TRBD1 matching over 9 bases. J was trimmed by 0 bases and V by 2 bases; bases with no gene match: 7. From germline, CDR1 is LGHNA and CDR2 YNFKEQ. The CDR3 totals 18 residues. CDR3 coding DNA: TGTGCCAGCAGCCAATCACCCGGGACAGGGCCGAACACCGGGGAGCTGTTTTTT. This gives the protein CASSQSPGTGPNTGELFF.

The rearrangement joins TRBV30 to TRBJ2-1; 10 bases match TRBD2. Germline V gene data show CDR1 as GTSNPN and CDR2 as SVGIG (reference sequence). V was pared by 3 bases and J by 1 base, with 12 bases of the junction left unmatched. The CDR3 spans 18 residues. The CDR3 nucleotides are TGTGCCTGGAGAATGTCACGCACTAGCGGGGATTCCTACAATGAGCAGTTCTTC. This gives the protein CAWRMSRTSGDSYNEQFF. Complete variable domain (other parts from reference TRBV30 and TRBJ2-1): SQTIHQWPATLVQPVGSPLSLECTVEGTSNPNLYWYRQAAGRGLQLLFYSVGIGQISSEVPQNLSASRPQDRQFILSSKKLLLSDSGFYLCAWRMSRTSGDSYNEQFFGPGTRLTVL.

This clone was recorded only once. The V gene is TRBV5-1, the J gene TRBJ2-7; 7 nucleotides match TRBD2. CDR1 is SGHRS, CDR2 YFSETQ, per germline. The CDR3 spans 15 residues. Trimming at V came to 0 bases and at J to 5 bases, leaving 8 bases not matched to a gene. The CDR3 loop is CASSLAGGGLDEQYF. CDR3 in DNA: TGCGCCAGCAGCTTGGCCGGGGGAGGGCTGGACGAGCAGTACTTC.

V is TRBV9 and J is TRBJ2-7; a possible D gene is TRBD2 (5 bases). The CDR3 consists of 14 residues. The germline V gene encodes CDR1 SGDLS and CDR2 YYNGEE. Between the trimmed V and J ends, which lost 0 bases and 7 bases, there was a span of 14 bases. The CDR3 nucleotides read TGTGCCAGCAGCGTAGACGGGCGGAGGACTGAGCAGTACTTC. Amino acids: CASSVDGRRTEQYF. The variable domain in full, completed from reference TRBV9 and TRBJ2-7, reads DSGVTQTPKHLITATGQRVTLRCSPRSGDLSVYWYQQSLDQGLQFLIQYYNGEERAKGNILERFSAQQFPDLHSELNLSSLELGDSALYFCASSVDGRRTEQYFGPGTRLTVT.

This clone appeared a few times. V gene TRBV27 combines with J gene TRBJ2-5, with TRBD1 matching 7 bases. The CDR3 has 12 residues. Trimming at V came to 5 bases and at J to 5 bases, leaving 2 bases not matched to a gene. Germline values: CDR1 MNHEY, CDR2 SMNVEV (reference sequence). CDR3 in amino acids: CASSADRETQYF. CDR3 sequence (DNA): TGTGCCAGCAGTGCGGACAGGGAGACCCAGTACTTC.

V is TRBV15 and J is TRBJ2-1; D possibly corresponds to TRBD1 (6 bases). The CDR3 runs to 17 residues. The V end lost 5 bases, the J end lost 4 bases, and 21 bases lay between the germline ends. Looked up from germline, CDR1 is LNHNV and CDR2 is YYDKDF (reference sequence). For the CDR3, the DNA is TGTGCCACCAGCTTAGAGCCGATAAGGACAGATTACAATGAGCAGTTCTTC. Translating gives CATSLEPIRTDYNEQFF.

This rearrangement joins TRBV9 to TRBJ2-2, with unresolved D. V was shortened by 0 bases and J by 5 bases, with 8 bases between the two germline ends. Germline lookup yields CDR1 SGDLS and CDR2 YYNGEE. The CDR3 totals 14 residues. CDR3 residues: CASSVGPETGELFF. In DNA, the CDR3 is TGTGCCAGCAGCGTAGGGCCGGAGACCGGGGAGCTGTTTTTT.

The chain couples TRBV28 to TRBJ1-2; D is uncertain. CDR3 length: 12 residues. Deletions cut 8 bases from V and 3 bases from J, with 10 bases between. Per the germline V gene, CDR1 is MDHEN and CDR2 is SYDVKM. CDR3 nucleotides: TGTGCCAGCCGAGGAAACTACTATGGCTACACCTTC. Translated, it gives CASRGNYYGYTF.

This clone occurred once. The CDR3, as DNA: TGCGCCAGCAGCCATTCAGGGGGATACCAAGAGACCCAGTACTTC. Translated, it gives CASSHSGGYQETQYF. The chain links TRBV4-1 to TRBJ2-5, with TRBD1 matching 7 bases. The germline gives CDR1 MGHRA, CDR2 YSYEKL. Trimming cost V 3 bases and J 0 bases; bases outside gene matches: 4. The CDR3 has 15 amino acids.

This clone appeared once. The V call is TRBV7-6, the J call TRBJ1-4; 9 nucleotides align to TRBD1. The CDR3 runs 15 residues. Germline trimming cut 5 bases from V and 2 bases from J; bases unmatched to any gene: 3. CDR1 and CDR2 (germline): SGHVS, FNYEAQ. This CDR3 is CASSLGQGTNEKLFF. The CDR3 nucleotides read TGTGCCAGCAGCCTAGGACAGGGGACTAATGAAAAACTGTTTTTT.

This clone was counted a single time. The chain joins TRBV2 to TRBJ1-1, with D possibly matching TRBD1 (5 bases). This CDR3 has 11 residues. CDR1 is SNHLY and CDR2 is FYNNEI in the germline V gene. V lost 5 bases and J lost 10, with 11 bases in between. CDR3 loop: CASSPPGGAFF. The CDR3, as DNA: TGTGCCAGCAGTCCCCCCGGGGGAGCTTTCTTT.

The gene calls are TRBV19 and TRBJ2-7; 9 positions agree with TRBD1. The CDR3 runs 13 residues. Trimming took 4 bases from V and 7 from J; bases not matched to a gene: 5. Germline CDR1 is LNHDA and CDR2 is SQIVND (reference sequence). CDR3 in DNA: TGTGCCAGTAGTACCACAGGGGGCGGGGAGCAGTACTTC. It is translated as CASSTTGGGEQYF. Variable domain in full (rest from reference TRBV19 and TRBJ2-7): DGGITQSPKYLFRKEGQNVTLSCEQNLNHDAMYWYRQDPGQGLRLIYYSQIVNDFQKGDIAEGYSVSREKKESFPLTVTSAQKNPTAFYLCASSTTGGGEQYFGPGTRLTVT.

This sequence joins TRBV19 and TRBJ2-1; 10 bases are a match to TRBD2. The V gene's germline CDR1 is LNHDA and CDR2 SQIVND (reference sequence). V dropped 7 bases and J dropped 2; count of bases not matched to a gene: 5. There are 15 residues in the CDR3. The CDR3 sequence is CASTPGTSAYNEQFF. CDR3 DNA: TGTGCCAGTACCCCCGGGACTAGCGCCTACAATGAGCAGTTCTTC.

The chain links TRBV11-2 to TRBJ2-1; D possibly corresponds to TRBD2 (6 bases). The CDR3 runs 16 residues. Germline V gene lookup returns CDR1 SGHAT and CDR2 FQNNGV. V was trimmed by 3 bases and J by 9 bases, leaving 21 bases between them. The chain's CDR3 is CASSFLKPSNGGEQFF. The CDR3 DNA reads TGTGCCAGCAGCTTCCTTAAGCCCTCAAACGGGGGTGAGCAGTTCTTC.

The chain couples TRBV28 to TRBJ2-4; tentatively, D is TRBD1 (6 bases). This CDR3 comprises 14 residues. V lost 6 bases and J 7 bases, leaving 16 bases between the germline ends. From germline, CDR1 is MDHEN and CDR2 SYDVKM. The CDR3, as DNA: TGTGCCAGCAGCAACACAGGGAATTGGAACATTCAGTACTTC. Translated, it gives CASSNTGNWNIQYF.

The chain combines TRBV7-8 with TRBJ2-1; tentatively, D is TRBD2 (5 bases). Trimming shortened V by 0 bases and J by 0 bases, and 21 bases separated the two germline ends. The CDR3 covers 20 residues. CDR1 and CDR2 from the germline V gene are SGHVS and FQNEAQ. The CDR3 DNA reads TGTGCCAGCAGCTTAGCGCACTGGTCTAGGGAGATGAGCTCCTACAATGAGCAGTTCTTC. Translation gives CASSLAHWSREMSSYNEQFF.